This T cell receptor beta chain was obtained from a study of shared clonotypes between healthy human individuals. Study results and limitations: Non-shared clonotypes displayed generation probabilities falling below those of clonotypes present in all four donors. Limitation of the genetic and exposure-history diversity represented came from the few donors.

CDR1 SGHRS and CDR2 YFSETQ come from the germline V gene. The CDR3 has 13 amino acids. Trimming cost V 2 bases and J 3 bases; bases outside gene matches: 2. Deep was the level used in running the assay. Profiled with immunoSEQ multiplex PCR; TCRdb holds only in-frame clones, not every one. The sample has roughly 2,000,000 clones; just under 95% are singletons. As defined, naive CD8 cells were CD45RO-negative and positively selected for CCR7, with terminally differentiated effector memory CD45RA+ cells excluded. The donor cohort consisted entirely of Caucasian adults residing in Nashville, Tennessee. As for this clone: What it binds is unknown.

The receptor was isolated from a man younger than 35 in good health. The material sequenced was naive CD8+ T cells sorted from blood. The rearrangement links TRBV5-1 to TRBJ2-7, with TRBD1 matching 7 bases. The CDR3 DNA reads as TGCGCCAGCAGCTTCACAGGGGTCTACGAGCAGTACTTC. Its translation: CASSFTGVYEQYF. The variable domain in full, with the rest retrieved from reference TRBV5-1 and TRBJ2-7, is KAGVTQTPRYLIKTRGQQVTLSCSPISGHRSVSWYQQTPGQGLQFLFEYFSETQRNKGNFPGRFSGRQFSNSRSEMNVSTLELGDSALYLCASSFTGVYEQYFGPGTRLTVT.